This T cell receptor beta chain emerged from a study of blood T cell repertoires in COVID-19. Per the original data handling: How many nucleated cells were present was estimated from reference gene primer amplification. The method was immunoSEQ multiplex PCR; TCRdb's version includes in-frame clones alone and lacks a portion of them. V and J calls and clone size are copied from that table; D and trimming were computed from the DNA. The sample lists around 380,000 clones, roughly 86% occurring once. This CDR3 region has 11 residues. The germline V gene encodes CDR1 DFQATT and CDR2 SNEGSKA (reference sequence).

The sample comprised peripheral blood. The receptor comes from a human donor with acute or convalescent COVID-19. The donor label of this sample is uncertain. This chain joins TRBV20-1 and TRBJ2-1; weak D call: TRBD1 (6 bases). The CDR3 loop is CRPTGRNEQFF. The CDR3 bases are TGCAGACCAACAGGGCGTAATGAGCAGTTCTTC.